This passage covers 5 T cell receptor beta chains from one sample sequenced in a study of T cells in localized non-small cell lung cancer. Method: immunoSEQ multiplex PCR; TCRdb's copy keeps in-frame clones and lacks some. This table has approximately 28,000 clones, approximately 84% appearing once. This material consisted of peripheral blood mononuclear cells, taken before any cancer treatment. Receptors were obtained from a man between 40 and 75 years old with stage III lung adenocarcinoma.

The rearrangement joins TRBV5-1 to TRBJ2-7; maybe TRBD1 (6 bases). V lost 0 bases to trimming and J lost 6 bases, with 13 bases between them. The CDR3 consists of 14 residues. CDR1 is SGHRS and CDR2 is YFSETQ in the germline V gene. The CDR3 protein is CASSLEPHRAEQYF. CDR3 nucleotide sequence: TGCGCCAGCAGCTTGGAGCCTCACAGGGCCGAGCAGTACTTC.

The gene calls are TRBV18 and TRBJ1-4; 8 bases are shared with TRBD1. Germline V lookup: CDR1 KGHSH, CDR2 LQKENI. The CDR3 covers 16 residues. The ends lost 1 base at V and 8 bases at J; junction bases unmatched: 9. CDR3 protein: CASSPQQPGGREKLFF. The CDR3 DNA follows: TGTGCCAGCTCACCACAACAGCCAGGGGGCAGGGAAAAACTGTTTTTT.

The chain links TRBV5-4 to TRBJ1-1; 8 bases line up with TRBD1. The CDR3 runs to 17 residues. Germline trimming cut 4 bases from V and 1 base from J; bases unmatched to any gene: 12. The germline V gene has CDR1 SGHNT and CDR2 YYREEE (reference sequence). This CDR3 is CASSEGQGALKNTEAFF. The CDR3 DNA is TGTGCCAGCAGCGAGGGCCAGGGGGCCCTCAAGAACACTGAAGCTTTCTTT.

The rearrangement joins TRBV6-6 to TRBJ2-7, with D possibly TRBD2 on 5 matching bases. The germline V gene encodes CDR1 MNHNY and CDR2 SVGAGI (reference sequence). Deletions cut 4 bases from V and 4 bases from J, with 8 bases between. This CDR3 region has 12 residues. The CDR3 coding sequence is TGTGCCAGCAGTTTCGGCGGGTACGAGCAGTACGTC. It encodes CASSFGGYEQYV.

This clone was observed a single time. The chain links TRBV7-9 to TRBJ2-3; possibly TRBD2 for D (6 bases). Germline V gene data show CDR1 as SEHNR and CDR2 as FQNEAQ (reference sequence). V was clipped by 3 bases and J by 6 bases, with 16 bases between them. CDR3 length: 15 amino acids. The CDR3: CASSFHRLAGDTQYF. Written as DNA, the CDR3 is TGTGCCAGCAGCTTTCACAGGTTGGCGGGGGATACGCAGTATTTT.